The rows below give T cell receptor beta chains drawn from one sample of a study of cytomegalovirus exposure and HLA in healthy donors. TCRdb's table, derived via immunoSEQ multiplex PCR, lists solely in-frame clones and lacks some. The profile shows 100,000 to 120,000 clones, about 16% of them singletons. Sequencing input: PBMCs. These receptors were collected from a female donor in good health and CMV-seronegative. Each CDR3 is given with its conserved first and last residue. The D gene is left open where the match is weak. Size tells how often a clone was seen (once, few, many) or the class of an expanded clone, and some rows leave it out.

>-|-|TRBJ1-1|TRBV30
TGTGCCTGGAGTGTACTAGGGGGAAGGGCTTTCTTT
CAWSVLGGRAFF
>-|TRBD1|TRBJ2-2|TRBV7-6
TGTGCCAGCAGCTTTGGCAGGGGGATTGCGGGGGAGCTGTTTTTT
CASSFGRGIAGELFF
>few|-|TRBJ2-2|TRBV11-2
TGTGCCAGCAGCTTAGCGGTTTCCGGGGAGCTGTTTTTT
CASSLAVSGELFF
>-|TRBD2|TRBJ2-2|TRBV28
TGTGCCACCACAGCGGGAGAGACGAACACCGGGGAGCTGTTTTTT
CATTAGETNTGELFF
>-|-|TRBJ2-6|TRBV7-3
TGTGCCAGCAGCTTCACCCTCGGGGGTGGGGCCAACGTCCTGACTTTC
CASSFTLGGGANVLTF
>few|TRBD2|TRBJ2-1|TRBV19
TGTGCCAGTAGTATAGATATTCCGGGAGGACTCTACAATGAGCAGTTCTTC
CASSIDIPGGLYNEQFF
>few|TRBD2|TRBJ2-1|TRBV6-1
TGTGCCAGTGGGGGGGGTAGGGGAGGGAGGGAGCAGTTCTTC
CASGGGRGGREQFF
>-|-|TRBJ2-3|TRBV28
TGTGCCAGCAGTTTTGGGGCTAGCGGCACAGATACGCAGTATTTT
CASSFGASGTDTQYF
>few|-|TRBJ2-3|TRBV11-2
TGTGCCAGCAGCTTATCAACTCCGGATACGCAGTATTTT
CASSLSTPDTQYF
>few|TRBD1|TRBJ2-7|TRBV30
TGTGCCTGGAGTGTAGACCTGCAGGGGGCTTACGAGCAGTACTTC
CAWSVDLQGAYEQYF
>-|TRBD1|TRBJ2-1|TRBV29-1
TGCAGCGTGCCCGGGACAGGTCTATACAATGAGCAGTTCTTC
CSVPGTGLYNEQFF
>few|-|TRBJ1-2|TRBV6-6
TGTGCCAGCAGTTACAGCGGGGATACCGGCGGCTACACCTTC
CASSYSGDTGGYTF
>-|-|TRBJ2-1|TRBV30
TGTGCCTGGAGTGTACAATACAGGACCTACAATGAGCAGTTCTTC
CAWSVQYRTYNEQFF
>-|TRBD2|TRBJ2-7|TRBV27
TGTGCCAGCAGTTTTTCGACTAGCGGGATTGGTGATGGCTACGAGCAGTACTTC
CASSFSTSGIGDGYEQYF
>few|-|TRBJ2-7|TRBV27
TGTGCCAGCAGTTTGGACAGTACCTACGAGCAGTACTTC
CASSLDSTYEQYF
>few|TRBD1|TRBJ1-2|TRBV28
TGTGCCAGCAGTTCCTACAGGGGCCCTAACTATGGCTACACCTTC
CASSSYRGPNYGYTF
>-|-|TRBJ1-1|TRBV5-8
TGTGCCAGCAGCTTTGCGGGGACTGAAGCTTTCTTT
CASSFAGTEAFF
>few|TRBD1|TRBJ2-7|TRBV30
TGTGCCTGGAGTGGGGGGACAGGAGCCTACGAGCAGTACTTC
CAWSGGTGAYEQYF
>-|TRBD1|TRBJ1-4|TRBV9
TGTGCCAGCAGCTCCCGACAGGGGGTATACGAAAAACTGTTTTTT
CASSSRQGVYEKLFF
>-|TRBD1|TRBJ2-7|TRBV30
TGTGCCTGGAGTGTAGGGCGTACAGGGGACGCGCAGTACTTC
CAWSVGRTGDAQYF
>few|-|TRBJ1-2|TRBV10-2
TGCGCCAGCAGTGAAGGGTCGAGGGGGTCCTATGGCTACACCTTC
CASSEGSRGSYGYTF
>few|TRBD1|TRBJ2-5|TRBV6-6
TGTGCCAGCAGTTACACAGGGGGCAAGGAGACCCAGTACTTC
CASSYTGGKETQYF
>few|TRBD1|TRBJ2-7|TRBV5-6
TGTGCCAGCAGCTATTGGGACAGACCCTACGAGCAGTACTTC
CASSYWDRPYEQYF
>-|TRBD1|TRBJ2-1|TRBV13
TGTGCCAGCAGTTTCTCCGACCGCCGGGACAGGGGGGAGTTCTTC
CASSFSDRRDRGEFF
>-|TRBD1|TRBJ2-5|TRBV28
TGTGCCAGCAGTGACCGGGACAGGGTACGAGAGACCCAGTACTTC
CASSDRDRVRETQYF
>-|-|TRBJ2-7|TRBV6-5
TGTGCCAGCAGTTACAGGTCGGGTTACGAGCAGTACTTC
CASSYRSGYEQYF
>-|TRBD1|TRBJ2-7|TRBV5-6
TGTGCCAGCAGAAGGGACAGCTCCTACGAGCAGTACTTC
CASRRDSSYEQYF